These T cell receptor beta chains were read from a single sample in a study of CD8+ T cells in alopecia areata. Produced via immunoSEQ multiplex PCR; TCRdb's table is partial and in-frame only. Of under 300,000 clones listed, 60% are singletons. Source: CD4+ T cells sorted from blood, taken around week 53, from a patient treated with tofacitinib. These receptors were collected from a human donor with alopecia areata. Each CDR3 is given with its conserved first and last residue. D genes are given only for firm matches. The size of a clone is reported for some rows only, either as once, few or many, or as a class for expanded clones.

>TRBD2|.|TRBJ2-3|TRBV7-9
CASSHTLRLAGTDTQYF
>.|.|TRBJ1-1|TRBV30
CAWRSNRDFEAFF
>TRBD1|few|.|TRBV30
CAFKTGAEQYF
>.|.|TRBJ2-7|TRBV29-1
CSALTDSYEQYF
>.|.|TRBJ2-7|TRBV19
CASTPGSVVSEQYF
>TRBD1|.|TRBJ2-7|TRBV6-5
CASSYSTGQGSEQYF
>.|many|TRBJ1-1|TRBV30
CAWRRVNTEAFF
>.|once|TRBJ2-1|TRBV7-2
CASSLAGGVASNEQFF
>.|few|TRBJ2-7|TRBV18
CASSPRLYEQYF
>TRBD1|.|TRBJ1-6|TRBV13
CASSLGQGLSPLHF
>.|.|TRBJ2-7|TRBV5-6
CASSLVGREQYF